What follows is one TCR beta chain and its context. Antigen: not known. Germline CDR1 is SGHTA and CDR2 is FQGNSA. The ends lost 5 bases at V and 10 bases at J; junction bases unmatched: 11. The CDR3 loop spans 14 amino acids. The data were taken from a study of CD8+ T cells in alopecia areata. In the study overall: Affected scalp percentage gauged treated patients' severity. Study observations and caveats: Expanded CD8+ clones among the top 100, and scalp clonality, were significantly decreased by tofacitinib. In patients, TCRs were shared less clearly than in mice, and HLA may possibly be involved. In scalp samples, resident alphabeta T cells of normal skin are also sequenced.

The sample's treatment: oral pan-JAK inhibitor, 5-10 mg twice daily. Extraction and reverse transcription of RNA yielded cDNA as the sequencing template. Method: immunoSEQ multiplex PCR; TCRdb's copy keeps in-frame clones and lacks some. The sample has about 250,000 clones, 60% seen once; the top ten hold roughly 0.93%. The sequences come from CD4+ T cells sorted from blood, collected around week 53, from a patient treated with tofacitinib. This TCR was recovered from a human donor with alopecia areata. The V call is TRBV7-2, the J call TRBJ2-1; 7 bases fit TRBD2. CDR3 amino acids: CASSPGAGLGEQFF. CDR3 DNA sequence: TGTGCCAGCAGCCCAGGAGCGGGGCTTGGAGAGCAGTTCTTC.